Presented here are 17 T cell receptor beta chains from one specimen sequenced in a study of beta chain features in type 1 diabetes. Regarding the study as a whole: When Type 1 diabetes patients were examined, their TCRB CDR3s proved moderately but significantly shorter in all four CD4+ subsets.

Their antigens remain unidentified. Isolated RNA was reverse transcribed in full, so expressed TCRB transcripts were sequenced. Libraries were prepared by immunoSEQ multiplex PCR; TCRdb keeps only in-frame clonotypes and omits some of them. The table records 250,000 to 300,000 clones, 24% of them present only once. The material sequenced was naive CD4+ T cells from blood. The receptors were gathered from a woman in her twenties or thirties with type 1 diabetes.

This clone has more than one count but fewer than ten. The CDR3 is CASSSLAGAYNEQFF. The CDR3 DNA sequence: TGTGCCAGCAGCTCTCTAGCGGGAGCCTACAATGAGCAGTTCTTC. The V and J genes are TRBV7-2 and TRBJ2-1; 10 bases agree with TRBD2. The CDR3 sequence is 15 residues long. Looked up from germline, CDR1 is SGHTA and CDR2 is FQGNSA. The J segment lost 2 bases and the V segment lost 4 bases, leaving 2 bases of the junction unmatched.

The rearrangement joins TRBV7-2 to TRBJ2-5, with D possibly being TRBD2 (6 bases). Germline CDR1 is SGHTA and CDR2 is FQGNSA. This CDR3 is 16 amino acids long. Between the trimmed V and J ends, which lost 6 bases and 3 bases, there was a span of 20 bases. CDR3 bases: TGTGCCAGCAGTGTAGGGTCCCCGGGAGTAAAAGAGACCCAGTACTTC. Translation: CASSVGSPGVKETQYF. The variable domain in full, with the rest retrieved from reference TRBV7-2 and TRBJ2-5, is GAGVSQSPSNKVTEKGKDVELRCDPISGHTALYWYRQSLGQGLEFLIYFQGNSAPDKSGLPSDRFSAERTGGSVSTLTIQRTQQEDSAVYLCASSVGSPGVKETQYFGPGTRLLVL.

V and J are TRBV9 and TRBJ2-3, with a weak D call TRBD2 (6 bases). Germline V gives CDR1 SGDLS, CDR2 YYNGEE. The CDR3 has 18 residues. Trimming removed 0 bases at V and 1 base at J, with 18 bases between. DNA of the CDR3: TGTGCCAGCAGCGTAGATGAACTTGCGTGGGGGGGCACAGATACGCAGTATTTT. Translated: CASSVDELAWGGTDTQYF.

The CDR3, as DNA: TGTGCCAGCAGTTTACTCCGTGAGCAGTTCTTC. Translated, it gives CASSLLREQFF. V is TRBV28 and J is TRBJ2-1, with no clear D. Trimming stripped 2 bases from V and 9 bases from J, with 5 bases between. Germline CDR1 reads MDHEN; CDR2 reads SYDVKM. The CDR3 consists of 11 residues.

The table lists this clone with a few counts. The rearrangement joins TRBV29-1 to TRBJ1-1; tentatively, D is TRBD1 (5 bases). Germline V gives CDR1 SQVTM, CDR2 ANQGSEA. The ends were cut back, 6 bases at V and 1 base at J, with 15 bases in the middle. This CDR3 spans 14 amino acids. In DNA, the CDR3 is TGCAGCGTCGCCCTGGGGCAACCGAACACTGAAGCTTTCTTT. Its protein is CSVALGQPNTEAFF. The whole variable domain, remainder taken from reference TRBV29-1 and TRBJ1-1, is SAVISQKPSRDICQRGTSLTIQCQVDSQVTMMFWYRQQPGQSLTLIATANQGSEATYESGFVIDKFPISRPNLTFSTLTVSNMSPEDSSIYLCSVALGQPNTEAFFGQGTRLTVV.

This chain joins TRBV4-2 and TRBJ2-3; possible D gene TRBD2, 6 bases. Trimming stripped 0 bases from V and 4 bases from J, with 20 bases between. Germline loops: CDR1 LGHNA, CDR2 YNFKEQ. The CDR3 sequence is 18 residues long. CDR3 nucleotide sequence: TGTGCCAGCAGCCAAGAGCCCTACGGGAGCGGCCAATCAGATACGCAGTATTTT. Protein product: CASSQEPYGSGQSDTQYF.

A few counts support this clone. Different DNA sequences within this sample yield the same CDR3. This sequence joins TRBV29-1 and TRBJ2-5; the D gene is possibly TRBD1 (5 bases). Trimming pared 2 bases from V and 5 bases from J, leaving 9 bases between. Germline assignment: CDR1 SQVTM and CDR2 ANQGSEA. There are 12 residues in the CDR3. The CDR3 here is CSVEPGRETQYF. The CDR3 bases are TGCAGCGTTGAACCAGGGCGGGAGACCCAGTACTTC. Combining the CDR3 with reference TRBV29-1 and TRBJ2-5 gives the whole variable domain SAVISQKPSRDICQRGTSLTIQCQVDSQVTMMFWYRQQPGQSLTLIATANQGSEATYESGFVIDKFPISRPNLTFSTLTVSNMSPEDSSIYLCSVEPGRETQYFGPGTRLLVL.

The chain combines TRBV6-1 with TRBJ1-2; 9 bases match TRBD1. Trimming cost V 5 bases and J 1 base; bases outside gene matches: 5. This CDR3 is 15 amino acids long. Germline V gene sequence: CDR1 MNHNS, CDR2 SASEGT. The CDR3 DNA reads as TGTGCCAGCAGTACTAGACAGGGGGGTAACTATGGCTACACCTTC. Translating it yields CASSTRQGGNYGYTF.

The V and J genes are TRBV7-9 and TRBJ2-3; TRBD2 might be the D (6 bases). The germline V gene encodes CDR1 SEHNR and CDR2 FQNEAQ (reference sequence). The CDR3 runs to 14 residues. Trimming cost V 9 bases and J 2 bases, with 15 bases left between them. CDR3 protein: CASLRDLFTDTQYF. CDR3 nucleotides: TGTGCCAGTCTCCGGGACTTATTCACAGATACGCAGTATTTT.

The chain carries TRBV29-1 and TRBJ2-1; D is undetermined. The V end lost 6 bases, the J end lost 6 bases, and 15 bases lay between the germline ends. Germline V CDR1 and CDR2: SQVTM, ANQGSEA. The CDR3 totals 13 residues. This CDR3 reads CSVALGALNEQFF. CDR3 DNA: TGCAGCGTGGCCTTGGGCGCACTCAATGAGCAGTTCTTC.

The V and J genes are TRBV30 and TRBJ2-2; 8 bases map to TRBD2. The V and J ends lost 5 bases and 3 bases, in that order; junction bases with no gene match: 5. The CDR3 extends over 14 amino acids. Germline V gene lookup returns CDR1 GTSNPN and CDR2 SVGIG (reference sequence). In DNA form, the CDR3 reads TGTGCCTGGGGACTAGCTCCCCACACCGGGGAGCTGTTTTTT. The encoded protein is CAWGLAPHTGELFF.

The CDR3 coding sequence is TGCGCCAGCAGCCAAGTTTCAGGGAAGGAGACCCAGTACTTC. Residues: CASSQVSGKETQYF. The V and J genes are TRBV4-1 and TRBJ2-5, with D perhaps TRBD1 (5 bases). The CDR3 length is 14 residues. V dropped 1 base and J dropped 5 bases, with 11 bases sitting between them. The germline CDR1 and CDR2 sequences are MGHRA and YSYEKL.

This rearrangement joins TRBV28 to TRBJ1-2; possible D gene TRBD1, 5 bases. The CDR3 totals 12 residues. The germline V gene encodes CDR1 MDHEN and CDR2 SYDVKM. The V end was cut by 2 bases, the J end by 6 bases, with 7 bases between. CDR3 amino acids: CASSLGGNGYTF. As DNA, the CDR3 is TGTGCCAGCAGTTTAGGGGGGAATGGCTACACCTTC.

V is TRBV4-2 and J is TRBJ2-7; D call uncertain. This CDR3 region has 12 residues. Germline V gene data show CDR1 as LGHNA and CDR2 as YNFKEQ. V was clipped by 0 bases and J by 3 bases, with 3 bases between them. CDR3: CASSQDSYEQYF. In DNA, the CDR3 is TGTGCCAGCAGCCAAGACAGCTACGAGCAGTACTTC.

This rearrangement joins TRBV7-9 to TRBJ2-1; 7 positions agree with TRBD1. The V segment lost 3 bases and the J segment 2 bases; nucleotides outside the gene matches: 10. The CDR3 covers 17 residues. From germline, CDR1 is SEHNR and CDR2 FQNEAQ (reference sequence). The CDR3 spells CASSFVGDRGTYNEQFF. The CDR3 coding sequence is TGTGCCAGCAGCTTTGTCGGGGACAGAGGCACCTACAATGAGCAGTTCTTC.

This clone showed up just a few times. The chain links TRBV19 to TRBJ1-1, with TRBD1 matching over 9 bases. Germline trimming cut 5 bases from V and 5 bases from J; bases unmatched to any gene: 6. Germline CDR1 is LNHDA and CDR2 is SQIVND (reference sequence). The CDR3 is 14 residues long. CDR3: CASSSFGQGTEAFF. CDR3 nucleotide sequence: TGTGCCAGTAGTTCTTTCGGACAGGGGACTGAAGCTTTCTTT.

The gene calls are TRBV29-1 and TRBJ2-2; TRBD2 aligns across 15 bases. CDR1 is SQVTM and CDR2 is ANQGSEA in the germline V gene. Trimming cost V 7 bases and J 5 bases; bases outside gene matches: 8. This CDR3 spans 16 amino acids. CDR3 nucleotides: TGCAGCGCCTGGACTAGCGGGAGGGCCCTGACCGGGGAGCTGTTTTTT. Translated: CSAWTSGRALTGELFF.